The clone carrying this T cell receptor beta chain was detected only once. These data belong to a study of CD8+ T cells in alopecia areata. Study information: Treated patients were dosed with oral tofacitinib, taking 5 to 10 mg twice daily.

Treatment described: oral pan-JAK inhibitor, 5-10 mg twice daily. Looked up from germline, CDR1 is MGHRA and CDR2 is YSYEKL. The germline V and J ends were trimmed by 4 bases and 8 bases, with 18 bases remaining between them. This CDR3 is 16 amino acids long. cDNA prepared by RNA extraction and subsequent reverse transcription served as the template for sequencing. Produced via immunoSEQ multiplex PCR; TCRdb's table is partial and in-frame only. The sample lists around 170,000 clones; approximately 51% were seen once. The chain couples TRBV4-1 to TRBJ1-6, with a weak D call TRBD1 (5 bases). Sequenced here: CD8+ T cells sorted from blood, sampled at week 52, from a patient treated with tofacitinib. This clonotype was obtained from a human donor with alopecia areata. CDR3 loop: CASSRLSGARDSPLHF. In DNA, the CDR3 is TGCGCCAGCAGCCGCCTCTCTGGGGCTCGGGATTCACCCCTCCACTTT.